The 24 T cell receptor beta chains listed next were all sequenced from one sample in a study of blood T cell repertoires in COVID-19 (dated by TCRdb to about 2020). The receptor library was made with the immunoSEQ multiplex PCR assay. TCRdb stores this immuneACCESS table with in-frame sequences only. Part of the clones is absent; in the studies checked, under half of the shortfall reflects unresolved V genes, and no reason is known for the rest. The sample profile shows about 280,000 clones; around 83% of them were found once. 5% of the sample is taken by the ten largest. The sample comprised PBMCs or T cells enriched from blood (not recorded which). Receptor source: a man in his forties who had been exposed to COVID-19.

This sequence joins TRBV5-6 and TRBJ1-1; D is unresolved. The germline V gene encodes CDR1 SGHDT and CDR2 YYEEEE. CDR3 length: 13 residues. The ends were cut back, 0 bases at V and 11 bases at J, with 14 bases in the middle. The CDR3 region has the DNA TGTGCCAGCAGCTTGGAGCGACGGGGAGAGGCTTTCTTT. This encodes CASSLERRGEAFF.

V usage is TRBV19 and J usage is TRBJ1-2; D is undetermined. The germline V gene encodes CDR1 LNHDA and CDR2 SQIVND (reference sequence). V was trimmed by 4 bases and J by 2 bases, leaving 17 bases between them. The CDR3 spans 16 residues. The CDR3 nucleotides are TGTGCCAGTAGTAGCCCACCTCGGACGGGAAACTATGGCTACACCTTC. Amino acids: CASSSPPRTGNYGYTF.

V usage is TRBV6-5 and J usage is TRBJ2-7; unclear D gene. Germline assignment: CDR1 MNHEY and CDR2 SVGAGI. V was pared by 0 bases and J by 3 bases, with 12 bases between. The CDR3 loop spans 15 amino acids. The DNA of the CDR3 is TGTGCCAGCAGTTACTCGATCGCAGCGTTCTACGAGCAGTACTTC. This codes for CASSYSIAAFYEQYF.

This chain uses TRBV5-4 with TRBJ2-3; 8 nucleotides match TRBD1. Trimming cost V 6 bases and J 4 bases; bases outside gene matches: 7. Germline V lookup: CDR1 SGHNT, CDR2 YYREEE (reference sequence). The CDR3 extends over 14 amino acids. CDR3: CASTSGQGPDTQYF. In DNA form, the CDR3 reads TGTGCCAGCACCTCCGGACAGGGTCCAGATACGCAGTATTTT.

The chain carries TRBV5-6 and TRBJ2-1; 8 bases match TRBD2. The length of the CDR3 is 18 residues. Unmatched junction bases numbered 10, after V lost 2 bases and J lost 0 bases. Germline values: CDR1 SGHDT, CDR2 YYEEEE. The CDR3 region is CASSFSGSVPNSYNEQFF. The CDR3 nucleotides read TGTGCCAGCAGCTTCAGCGGGAGTGTGCCCAACTCCTACAATGAGCAGTTCTTC.

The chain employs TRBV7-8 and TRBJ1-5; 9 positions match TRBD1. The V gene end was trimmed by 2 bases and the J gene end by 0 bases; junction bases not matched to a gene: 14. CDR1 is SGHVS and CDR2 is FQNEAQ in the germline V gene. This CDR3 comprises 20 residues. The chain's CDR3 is CASSLRAVAYRGLSNQPQHF. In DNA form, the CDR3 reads TGTGCCAGCAGCTTAAGGGCCGTCGCTTACAGGGGGCTTAGCAATCAGCCCCAGCATTTT.

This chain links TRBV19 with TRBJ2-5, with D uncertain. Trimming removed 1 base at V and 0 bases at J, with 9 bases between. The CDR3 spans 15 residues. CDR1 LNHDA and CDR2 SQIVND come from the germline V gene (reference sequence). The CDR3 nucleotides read TGTGCCAGTAGTATAGGGTCACAGTACCAAGAGACCCAGTACTTC. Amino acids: CASSIGSQYQETQYF.

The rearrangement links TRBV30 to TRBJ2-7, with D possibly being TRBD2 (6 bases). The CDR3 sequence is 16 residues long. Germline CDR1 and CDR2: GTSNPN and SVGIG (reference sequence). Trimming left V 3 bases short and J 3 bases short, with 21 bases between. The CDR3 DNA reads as TGTGCCTGGAGGTCCCGGGACTCTAACCCCGACTACGAGCAGTACTTC. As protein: CAWRSRDSNPDYEQYF.

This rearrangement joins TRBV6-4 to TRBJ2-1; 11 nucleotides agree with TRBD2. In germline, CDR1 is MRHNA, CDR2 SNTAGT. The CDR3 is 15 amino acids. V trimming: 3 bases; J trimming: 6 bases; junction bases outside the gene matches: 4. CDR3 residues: CASSDSSGRANEQFF. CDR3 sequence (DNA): TGTGCCAGCAGTGATAGTAGCGGGAGGGCCAATGAGCAGTTCTTC.

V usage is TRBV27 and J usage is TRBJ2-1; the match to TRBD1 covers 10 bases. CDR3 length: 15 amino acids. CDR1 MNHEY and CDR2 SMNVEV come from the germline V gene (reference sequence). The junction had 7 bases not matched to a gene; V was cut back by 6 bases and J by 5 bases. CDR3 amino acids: CASRRTGGLDNEQFF. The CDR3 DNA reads TGTGCCAGCAGGCGGACAGGGGGACTCGACAATGAGCAGTTCTTC.

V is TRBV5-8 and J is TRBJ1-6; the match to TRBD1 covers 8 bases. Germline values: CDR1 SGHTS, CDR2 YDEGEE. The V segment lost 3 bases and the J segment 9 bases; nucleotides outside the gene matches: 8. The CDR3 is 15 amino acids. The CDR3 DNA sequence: TGTGCCAGCAGCTGGACTCAGGGGGCTGGTTCACCCCTCCACTTT. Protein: CASSWTQGAGSPLHF.

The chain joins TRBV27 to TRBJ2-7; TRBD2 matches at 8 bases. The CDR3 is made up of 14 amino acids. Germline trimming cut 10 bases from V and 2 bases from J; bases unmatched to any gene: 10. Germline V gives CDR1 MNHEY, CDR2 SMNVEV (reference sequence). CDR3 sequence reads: CATKRAGGPYEQYF. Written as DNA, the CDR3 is TGTGCCACCAAACGGGCGGGAGGACCCTACGAGCAGTACTTC.

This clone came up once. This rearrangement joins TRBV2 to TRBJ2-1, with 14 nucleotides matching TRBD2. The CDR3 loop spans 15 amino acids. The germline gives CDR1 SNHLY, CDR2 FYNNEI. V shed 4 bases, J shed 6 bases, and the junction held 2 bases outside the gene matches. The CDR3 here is CASSVGLAGVNEQFF. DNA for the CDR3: TGTGCCAGCAGTGTGGGACTAGCGGGAGTCAATGAGCAGTTCTTC.

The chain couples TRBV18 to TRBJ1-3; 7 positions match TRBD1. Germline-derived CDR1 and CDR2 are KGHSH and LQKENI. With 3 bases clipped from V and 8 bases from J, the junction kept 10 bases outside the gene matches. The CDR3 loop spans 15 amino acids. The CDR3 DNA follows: TGTGCCAGCTCACCCGAGAACCGACAGGGAGACACCATATATTTT. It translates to CASSPENRQGDTIYF.

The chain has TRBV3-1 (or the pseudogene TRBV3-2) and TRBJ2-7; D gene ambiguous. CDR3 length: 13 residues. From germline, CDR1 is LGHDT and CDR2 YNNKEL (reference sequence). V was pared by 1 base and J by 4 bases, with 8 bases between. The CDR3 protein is CASSQGGEYEQYF. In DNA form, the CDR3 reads TGTGCCAGCAGCCAAGGTGGTGAGTACGAGCAGTACTTC.

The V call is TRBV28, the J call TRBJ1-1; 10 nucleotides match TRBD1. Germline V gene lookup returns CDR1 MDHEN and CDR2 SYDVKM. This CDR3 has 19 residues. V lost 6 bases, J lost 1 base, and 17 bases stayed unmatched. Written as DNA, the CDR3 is TGTGCCAGCAGCTCTACCTCGCCGGGACAGGGGAGGGGGAACACTGAAGCTTTCTTT. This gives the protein CASSSTSPGQGRGNTEAFF.

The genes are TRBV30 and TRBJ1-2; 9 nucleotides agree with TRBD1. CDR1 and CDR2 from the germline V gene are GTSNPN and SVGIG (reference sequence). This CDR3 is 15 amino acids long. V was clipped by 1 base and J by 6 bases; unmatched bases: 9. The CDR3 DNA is TGTGCCTGGAGTGCCAGGGACAGGGTCTTAAATGGCTACACCTTC. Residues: CAWSARDRVLNGYTF.

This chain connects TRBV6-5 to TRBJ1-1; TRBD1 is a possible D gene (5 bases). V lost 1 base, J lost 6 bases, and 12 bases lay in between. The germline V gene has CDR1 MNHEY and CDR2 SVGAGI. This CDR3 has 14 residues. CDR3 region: CASSYFGAGSEAFF. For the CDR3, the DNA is TGTGCCAGCAGTTACTTCGGAGCAGGGTCTGAAGCTTTCTTT.

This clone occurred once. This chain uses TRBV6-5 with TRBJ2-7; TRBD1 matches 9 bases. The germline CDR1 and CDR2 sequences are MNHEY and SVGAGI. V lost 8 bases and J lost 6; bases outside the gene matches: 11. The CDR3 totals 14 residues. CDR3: CASRVGQGNGEQYF. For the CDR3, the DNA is TGTGCCAGCCGCGTGGGACAGGGTAACGGCGAGCAGTACTTC.

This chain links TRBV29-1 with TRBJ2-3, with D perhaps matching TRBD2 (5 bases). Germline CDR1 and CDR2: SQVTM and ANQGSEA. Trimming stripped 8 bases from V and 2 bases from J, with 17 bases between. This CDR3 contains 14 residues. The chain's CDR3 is CSSKRWESTDTQYF. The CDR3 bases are TGCAGCAGCAAAAGGTGGGAGTCCACAGATACGCAGTATTTT.

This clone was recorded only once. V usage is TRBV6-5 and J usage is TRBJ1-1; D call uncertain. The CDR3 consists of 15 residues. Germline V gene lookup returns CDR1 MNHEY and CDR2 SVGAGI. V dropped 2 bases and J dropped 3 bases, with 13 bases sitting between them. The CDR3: CASSYPGLSYTEAFF. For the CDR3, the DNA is TGTGCCAGCAGTTACCCCGGACTGTCGTACACTGAAGCTTTCTTT.

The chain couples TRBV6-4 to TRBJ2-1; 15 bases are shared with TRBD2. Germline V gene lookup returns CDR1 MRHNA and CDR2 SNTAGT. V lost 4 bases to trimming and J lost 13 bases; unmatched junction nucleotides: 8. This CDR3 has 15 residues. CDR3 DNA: TGTGCCAGCAGTGGCCAACCGGGACTAGCGGGAGGACAGTTCTTC. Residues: CASSGQPGLAGGQFF.

CDR3: CSAREQEKLFF. DNA for the CDR3: TGCAGTGCTAGAGAGCAGGAAAAACTGTTTTTT. The chain employs TRBV20-1 and TRBJ1-4; no reliable D call. The CDR3 is 11 residues long. Germline CDR1 and CDR2: DFQATT and SNEGSKA (reference sequence). Trimming stripped 0 bases from V and 8 bases from J, with 4 bases between.

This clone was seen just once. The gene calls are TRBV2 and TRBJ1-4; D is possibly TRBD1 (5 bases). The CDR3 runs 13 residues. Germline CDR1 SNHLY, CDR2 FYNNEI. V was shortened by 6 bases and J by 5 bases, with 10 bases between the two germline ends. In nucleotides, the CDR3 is TGTGCCAGCAGCAGACAGCGAAATGAAAAACTGTTTTTT. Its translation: CASSRQRNEKLFF.